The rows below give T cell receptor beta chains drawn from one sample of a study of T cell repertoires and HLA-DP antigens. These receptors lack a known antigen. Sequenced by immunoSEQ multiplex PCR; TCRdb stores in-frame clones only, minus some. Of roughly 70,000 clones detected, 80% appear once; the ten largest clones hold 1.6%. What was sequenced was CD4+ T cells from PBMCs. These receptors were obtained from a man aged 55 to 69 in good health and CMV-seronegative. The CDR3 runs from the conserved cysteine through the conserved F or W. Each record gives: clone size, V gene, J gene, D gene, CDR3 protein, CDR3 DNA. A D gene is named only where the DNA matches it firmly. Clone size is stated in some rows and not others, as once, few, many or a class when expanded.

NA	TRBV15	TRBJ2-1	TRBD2	CATSRDRASGPYNEQFF	TGTGCCACCAGCAGAGATCGGGCTAGCGGGCCCTACAATGAGCAGTTCTTC
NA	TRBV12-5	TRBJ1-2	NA	CASGLVWGLWGTDDTNYGYTF	TGTGCTAGTGGTTTGGTATGGGGCCTTTGGGGGACTGATGATACTAACTATGGCTACACCTTC
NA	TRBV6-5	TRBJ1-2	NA	CASSPRQGVSYTF	TGTGCCAGCAGCCCCAGGCAGGGCGTGAGCTACACCTTC
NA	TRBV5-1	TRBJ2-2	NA	CASSLGPTNTGELFF	TGCGCCAGCAGCTTGGGCCCGACGAACACCGGGGAGCTGTTTTTT
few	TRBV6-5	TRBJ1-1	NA	CASSLGGGEAFF	TGTGCCAGCAGTTTGGGGGGCGGTGAAGCTTTCTTT
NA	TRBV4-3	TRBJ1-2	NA	CASSQDSAGPFFYGYTF	TGCGCCAGCAGCCAAGATTCGGCAGGGCCCTTTTTCTATGGCTACACCTTC
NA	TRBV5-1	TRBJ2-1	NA	CASTPGTPSYNEQFF	TGCGCCAGCACTCCCGGGACACCAAGTTACAATGAGCAGTTCTTC
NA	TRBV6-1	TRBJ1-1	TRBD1	CASRPTGMNTEAFF	TGTGCCAGCAGACCGACAGGGATGAACACTGAAGCTTTCTTT
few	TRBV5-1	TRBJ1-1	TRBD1	CASSKGQDGPRAFF	TGCGCCAGCAGCAAGGGACAGGACGGTCCCCGAGCTTTCTTT
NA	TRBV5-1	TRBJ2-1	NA	CASSLVSSRDEQFF	TGCGCCAGCAGCCTGGTTTCGTCCAGAGATGAGCAGTTCTTC
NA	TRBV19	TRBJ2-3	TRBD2	CASSVPPGLGVRTDTQYF	TGTGCCAGTAGTGTACCACCGGGACTAGGGGTTCGAACAGATACGCAGTATTTT
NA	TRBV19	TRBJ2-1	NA	CASRGPRASNRVVDEQFF	TGTGCCAGTAGAGGCCCTAGGGCCAGTAACAGGGTGGTGGATGAGCAGTTCTTC
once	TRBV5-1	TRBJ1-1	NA	CASSLVTGPYTEAFF	TGCGCCAGCAGCTTGGTAACAGGTCCTTACACTGAAGCTTTCTTT
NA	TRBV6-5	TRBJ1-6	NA	CASSYGQGMGTLHF	TGTGCCAGCAGTTACGGCCAGGGGATGGGAACCCTCCACTTT
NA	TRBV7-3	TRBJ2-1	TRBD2	CASSLSSGNYNEQFF	TGTGCCAGCAGCCTCTCTAGCGGGAACTACAATGAGCAGTTCTTC
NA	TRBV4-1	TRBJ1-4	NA	CASSLQGATNEKLFF	TGCGCCAGCAGCCTACAGGGTGCAACTAATGAAAAACTGTTTTTT
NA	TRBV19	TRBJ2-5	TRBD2	CASSIALGGQETQYF	TGTGCCAGTAGTATAGCGTTGGGAGGGCAAGAGACCCAGTACTTC
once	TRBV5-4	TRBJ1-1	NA	CASSLVRGAATEAFF	TGTGCCAGCAGCCTTGTTCGGGGGGCGGCCACTGAAGCTTTCTTT
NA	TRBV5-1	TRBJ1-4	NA	CASRPFGQGNEKLFF	TGCGCCAGCAGACCCTTCGGGCAGGGGAATGAAAAACTGTTTTTT
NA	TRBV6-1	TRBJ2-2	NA	CASSESLTGELFF	TGTGCCAGCAGCGAGAGTCTCACCGGGGAGCTGTTTTTT
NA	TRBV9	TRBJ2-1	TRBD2	CASSVVAGIRNEQFF	TGTGCCAGCAGCGTAGTAGCGGGAATTCGCAATGAGCAGTTCTTC
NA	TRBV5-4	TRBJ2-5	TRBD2	CATSLGEGRETQYF	TGTGCCACCTCCTTGGGGGAGGGTCGGGAGACCCAGTACTTC
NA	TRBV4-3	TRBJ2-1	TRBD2	CASSRAGEGYEQFF	TGCGCCAGCAGTAGAGCGGGAGAGGGGTATGAGCAGTTCTTC
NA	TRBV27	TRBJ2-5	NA	CASSLSGGAGETQYF	TGTGCCAGCAGTTTATCTGGGGGGGCTGGAGAGACCCAGTACTTC
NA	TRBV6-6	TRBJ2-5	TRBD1	CASSYGDRTQETQYF	TGTGCCAGCAGTTACGGGGACAGGACCCAGGAGACCCAGTACTTC
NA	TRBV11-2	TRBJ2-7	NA	CASSLSLPTYEQYF	TGTGCCAGCAGCTTAAGTCTTCCTACCTACGAGCAGTACTTC